Listed below are T cell receptor beta chains from one sample, sequenced in a study of T cell responses to AZD1222 COVID-19 vaccine. Only in-frame clones appear in the TCRdb table, and some are missing; sequencing was by immunoSEQ multiplex PCR. The sample holds under 150,000 clones; about nine tenths are singletons and the top ten take less than 2%. The sample was peripheral blood, taken 28 days after the second AZD1222 dose. These receptors came from an adult who received the AZD1222 COVID-19 vaccine. Each CDR3 is given with its conserved first and last residue. Fields, in order: D gene, J gene, V gene, CDR3 protein. D genes are given only for firm matches.

d_call: .
j_call: TRBJ1-3
v_call: TRBV7-9
cdr3_aa: CATRYGLTGNTIYF

d_call: .
j_call: TRBJ2-7
v_call: TRBV7-2
cdr3_aa: CASSPRPAGRPYEQYF

d_call: .
j_call: TRBJ1-4
v_call: TRBV21-1
cdr3_aa: CASSRPADRGRYEKLFF

d_call: TRBD1
j_call: TRBJ2-1
v_call: TRBV29-1
cdr3_aa: CSVEGGQGAYNEQFF

d_call: TRBD2
j_call: TRBJ2-1
v_call: TRBV9
cdr3_aa: CASTLAGGPGEQFF

d_call: .
j_call: TRBJ2-5
v_call: TRBV11-2
cdr3_aa: CASSLRGLPGGMTVETQYF

d_call: .
j_call: TRBJ1-2
v_call: TRBV19
cdr3_aa: CASTRVGENYGYTF

d_call: .
j_call: TRBJ2-2
v_call: TRBV19
cdr3_aa: CASLPGSGDTGELFF

d_call: .
j_call: TRBJ1-1
v_call: TRBV5-1
cdr3_aa: CASSSDREETEAFF

d_call: .
j_call: TRBJ2-7
v_call: TRBV5-1
cdr3_aa: CASSLKTGGSNEQYF

d_call: .
j_call: TRBJ2-5
v_call: TRBV25-1
cdr3_aa: CASSEYQGRQETQYF

d_call: .
j_call: TRBJ2-7
v_call: TRBV7-9
cdr3_aa: CASSLRQASEQYF

d_call: TRBD1
j_call: TRBJ1-2
v_call: TRBV19
cdr3_aa: CATRTGVSGYTF

d_call: TRBD1
j_call: TRBJ1-2
v_call: TRBV7-9
cdr3_aa: CASSSFVGTGGASNYGYTF

d_call: TRBD2
j_call: TRBJ2-1
v_call: TRBV11-2
cdr3_aa: CASSQALLAGGSEQFF

d_call: .
j_call: TRBJ2-7
v_call: TRBV7-2
cdr3_aa: CASSLVARGEQYF

d_call: TRBD1
j_call: TRBJ1-2
v_call: TRBV6-5
cdr3_aa: CASSYGGTGENGYTF

d_call: .
j_call: TRBJ2-7
v_call: TRBV7-6
cdr3_aa: CASSLDRGGPYEQYF

d_call: TRBD1
j_call: TRBJ1-1
v_call: TRBV5-1
cdr3_aa: CASSLPGQGTMNTEAFF

d_call: .
j_call: TRBJ1-2
v_call: TRBV2
cdr3_aa: CASLRAEAYGYTF

d_call: .
j_call: TRBJ1-4
v_call: TRBV6-5
cdr3_aa: CASSYGTNSEKLFF

d_call: TRBD1
j_call: TRBJ1-1
v_call: TRBV5-1
cdr3_aa: CASETGDNTEAFF

d_call: .
j_call: TRBJ2-7
v_call: TRBV5-4
cdr3_aa: CASGAASSYEQYF

d_call: .
j_call: TRBJ2-2
v_call: TRBV13
cdr3_aa: CASSLRAGELFF

d_call: .
j_call: TRBJ1-2
v_call: TRBV7-9
cdr3_aa: CASRPGRLEIYGYTF

d_call: .
j_call: TRBJ1-2
v_call: TRBV12-3/TRBV12-4
cdr3_aa: CASSLGIYGYTF

d_call: TRBD1
j_call: TRBJ1-2
v_call: TRBV6-4
cdr3_aa: CASSDASGTGGLDGYTF

d_call: .
j_call: TRBJ1-4
v_call: TRBV11-2
cdr3_aa: CASSSNYLATNEKLFF

d_call: TRBD2
j_call: TRBJ2-7
v_call: TRBV6-6
cdr3_aa: CASSGGASGVTYEQYF

d_call: TRBD2
j_call: TRBJ2-7
v_call: TRBV27
cdr3_aa: CASSFLAGGSYEQYF

d_call: TRBD2
j_call: TRBJ2-3
v_call: TRBV5-1
cdr3_aa: CASSWTSGGNTDTQYF

d_call: TRBD1
j_call: TRBJ1-2
v_call: TRBV7-9
cdr3_aa: CASSPGQGEGYTF

d_call: .
j_call: TRBJ2-7
v_call: TRBV27
cdr3_aa: CASSTARDGHEQYF